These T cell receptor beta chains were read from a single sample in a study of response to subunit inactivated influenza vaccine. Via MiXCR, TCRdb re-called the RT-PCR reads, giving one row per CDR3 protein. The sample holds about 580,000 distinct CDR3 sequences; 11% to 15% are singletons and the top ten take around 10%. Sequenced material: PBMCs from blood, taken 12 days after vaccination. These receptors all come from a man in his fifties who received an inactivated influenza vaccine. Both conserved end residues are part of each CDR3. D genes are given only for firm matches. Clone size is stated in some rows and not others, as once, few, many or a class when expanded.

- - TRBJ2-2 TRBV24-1 TGTGCCACCAGGGACACCGGGGAGCTGTTTTTT CATRDTGELFF
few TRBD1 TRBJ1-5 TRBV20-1 TGCAGTGCCGCAGGGGGCTATGATCAGCCCCAGCATTTT CSAAGGYDQPQHF
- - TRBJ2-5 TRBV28 TGTGCCAGCAGTCCCCACCCCCCATACCTGGAACAAGAGACCCAGTACTTC CASSPHPPYLEQETQYF
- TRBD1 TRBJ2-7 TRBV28 TGTGCCAGCAGTTTCCAAACAGGGGGCGACTCCTACGAGCAGTACTTC CASSFQTGGDSYEQYF
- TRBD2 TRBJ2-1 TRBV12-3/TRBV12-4 TGTGCCAGCAGTTTAGGTAGCGGGAGATTCAGTGAGCAGTTCTTC CASSLGSGRFSEQFF
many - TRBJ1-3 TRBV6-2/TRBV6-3 TGTGCCAGCAGTTACTCGATTTACCCCGGCTCTGGAAACACCATATATTTT CASSYSIYPGSGNTIYF
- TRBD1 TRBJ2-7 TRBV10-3 TGTGCCACCATCCAGACAGGGTTCTCCTACGAGCAGTACTTC CATIQTGFSYEQYF
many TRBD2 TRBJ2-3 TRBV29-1 TGCAGCGTTGCCCGGACTAGCGGGAGCGCAGATACGCAGTATTTT CSVARTSGSADTQYF
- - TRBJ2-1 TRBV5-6 TGTGCCAGCAGCGAGGCTGGCGGGTGGGATGGCGATGAGCAGTTCTTC CASSEAGGWDGDEQFF
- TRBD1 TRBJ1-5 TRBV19 TGTGCCAGTAGTGTACAGGGGGCCGGTCGGCAGCCCCAGCATTTT CASSVQGAGRQPQHF
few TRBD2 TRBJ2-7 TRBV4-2 TGTGCCAGCAGCCCCAGAGCGGGGGCGACCTACGAGCAGTACTTC CASSPRAGATYEQYF
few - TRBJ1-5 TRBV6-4 TGTGCCAGCAGTGTGGGTTTAAGCCAGAATCAGCCCCAGCATTTT CASSVGLSQNQPQHF
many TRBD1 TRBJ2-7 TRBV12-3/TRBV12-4 TGTGCCAGCAGTTTAGTTGACAGGGGATTCTACGAGCAGTACTTC CASSLVDRGFYEQYF
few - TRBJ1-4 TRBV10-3 TGTGCCATCAGTTACGGGGGGAATTCTAATGAAAAACTGTTTTTT CAISYGGNSNEKLFF
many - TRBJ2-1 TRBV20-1 TGCAGTGCCGCTAGCCATGAGCAGTTCTTC CSAASHEQFF
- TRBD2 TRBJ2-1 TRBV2 TGTGCCAGCAGCGCATCGGGACTAGCGTCCAATGAGCAGTTCTTC CASSASGLASNEQFF
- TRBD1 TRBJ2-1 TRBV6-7 TGCGCCAGCAGTCCGACCCCCGGGACAGGGGTCACTAGCAAGGGATGGAATGAGCAGTTCTTC CASSPTPGTGVTSKGWNEQFF
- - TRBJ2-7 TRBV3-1 TGTGCCAGCAGCCTTTGGGGCAGGGAACCCTACGAGCAGTACTTC CASSLWGREPYEQYF
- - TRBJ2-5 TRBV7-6 TGTGCCAGCACCGTAATGGGACTGATGGGCGAGACCCAGTACTTC CASTVMGLMGETQYF
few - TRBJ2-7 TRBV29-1 TGCAGCGCTCGGGGGATCTCCTACGAGCAGTACTTC CSARGISYEQYF
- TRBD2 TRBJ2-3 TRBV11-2 TGTGCCAGCAGCTCCAGCGCGGCGGGGGTAGCAGATACGCAGTATTTT CASSSSAAGVADTQYF
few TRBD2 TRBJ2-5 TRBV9 TGTGCCAGCAGCCCAGGACTAGCGGGGGGGACGGTGGAGACCCAGTACTTC CASSPGLAGGTVETQYF
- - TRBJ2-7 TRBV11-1 TGTGCCAGCAGCCTACGGGGCTACTCCTACGAGCAGTACTTC CASSLRGYSYEQYF
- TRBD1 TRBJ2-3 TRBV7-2 TGTGCCAGCAGCTTAGCTGACAGGGTTGTAACAGATACGCAGTATTTT CASSLADRVVTDTQYF
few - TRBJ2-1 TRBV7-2 TGTGCCAGCAGCTTTGAGAGGGGCAATGAGCAGTTCTTC CASSFERGNEQFF
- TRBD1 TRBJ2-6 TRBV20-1 TGCAGTGCTTCACTTAGACAGGGGGGTTTCTCTGGGGCCAACGTCCTGACTTTC CSASLRQGGFSGANVLTF
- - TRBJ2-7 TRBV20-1 TGCAGTGCTACCAACAGGTTCCAGCAGTACTTC CSATNRFQQYF
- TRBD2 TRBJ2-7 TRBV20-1 TGCAGTGCTGGCCAGGGACTAGCGTCCCTCGAGCAGTACTTC CSAGQGLASLEQYF
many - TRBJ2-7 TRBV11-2 TGTGCCAGCAGCTTAGGAGGGAGGAACTACGAGCAGTACTTC CASSLGGRNYEQYF
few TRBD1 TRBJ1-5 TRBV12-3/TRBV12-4 TGTGCCAGCAGTAAATCCGGGACAGGGAGTTGGAATCAGCCCCAGCATTTT CASSKSGTGSWNQPQHF
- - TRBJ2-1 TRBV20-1 TGCAGTGCTAGATCGGTTGATGAGCAGTTCTTC CSARSVDEQFF
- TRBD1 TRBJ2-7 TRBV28 TGTGCCAGCAGGGAGCCGGGACAGGGGGACTACGAGCAGTACTTC CASREPGQGDYEQYF
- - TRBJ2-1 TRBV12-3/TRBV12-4 TGTGCCAGCAGTCCTGGGAGTGAGCAGTTCTTC CASSPGSEQFF
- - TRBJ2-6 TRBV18 TGTGCCAGCTCACTCCCGGGTGAGAGGGGAAGGATCTACAACGTCCTGACTTTC CASSLPGERGRIYNVLTF
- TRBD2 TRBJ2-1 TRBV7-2 TGTGCCAGCAGCTTTCAAAGCGGGGGGGACCTCAATGAGCAGTTCTTC CASSFQSGGDLNEQFF
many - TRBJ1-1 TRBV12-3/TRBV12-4 TGTGCCAGCAAATGGCGTCGGACGAACACTGAAGCTTTCTTT CASKWRRTNTEAFF
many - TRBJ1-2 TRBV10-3 TGTGCCATCAGTGAAGAGACCCGCCTTGGCTACACCTTC CAISEETRLGYTF
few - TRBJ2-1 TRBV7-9 TGTGCCAGCAGCTTAGCGTTTGGAGCCCAGCTCTACAATGAGCAGTTCTTC CASSLAFGAQLYNEQFF
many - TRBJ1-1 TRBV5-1 TGCGCCAGCAGCTTTTCAGGGTACACTGAAGCTTTCTTT CASSFSGYTEAFF
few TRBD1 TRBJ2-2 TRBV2 TGTGCCAGCAGGGACCGGGACAGCAACACCGGGGAGCTGTTTTTT CASRDRDSNTGELFF